This TCR beta chain appears in the sequencing data of a study of T cells expressing NK-cell markers. TCRdb reprocessed the 5' RACE reads and keeps a single row for each CDR3 protein, giving no DNA. The table lists approximately 170,000 distinct CDR3 sequences. Germline CDR1 is SGHVS and CDR2 is FNYEAQ. The CDR3 is made up of 19 amino acids. The sample was blood T cells: a sorted CD56 or NKG2C T cell subset, CD4+ or CD8+ T cells, or bulk PBMC T cells (not recorded which). The chain has TRBV7-6 and TRBJ2-7; TCRdb's D call of TRBD1 is untestable without DNA. The clonotype was recovered from a man aged 18-69 years in good health. CDR3: CASSPHIGPGRSSAYEQYF. The full variable domain, completed using reference TRBV7-6 and TRBJ2-7, is GAGVSQSPRYKVTKRGQDVALRCDPISGHVSLYWYRQALGQGPEFLTYFNYEAQQDKSGLPNDRFSAERPEGSISTLTIQRTEQRDSAMYRCASSPHIGPGRSSAYEQYFGPGTRLTVT.